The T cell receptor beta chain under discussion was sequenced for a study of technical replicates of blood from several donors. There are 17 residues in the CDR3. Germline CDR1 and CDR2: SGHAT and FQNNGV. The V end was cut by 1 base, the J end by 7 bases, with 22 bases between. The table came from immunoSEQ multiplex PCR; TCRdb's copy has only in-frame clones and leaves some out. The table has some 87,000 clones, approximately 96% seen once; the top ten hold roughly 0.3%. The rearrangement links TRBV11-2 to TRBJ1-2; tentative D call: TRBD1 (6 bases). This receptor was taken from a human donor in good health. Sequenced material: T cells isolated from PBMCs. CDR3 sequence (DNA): TGTGCCAGCAGCTTAGTTTCGCTTACTAACCCCAGGGGTGGCTACACCTTC. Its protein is CASSLVSLTNPRGGYTF.